Shown below are 28 T cell receptor beta chains from a single sample sequenced in a study of CD8 T cells in Susac syndrome (dated by TCRdb to about 2019). Libraries were constructed by the immunoSEQ multiplex PCR assay. RNA was extracted using the RNeasy kit, and roughly 0.5 to 1 ug of the RNA was reverse transcribed with random hexamers. TCRdb trimmed public reads at Q25 via fastp, called clones via MiXCR and kept in-frame beta chains. One record per CDR3 amino acid sequence lists the most common genes and DNA. The sample table holds some 130,000 distinct CDR3 sequences, of which approximately 95% were seen once. The ten largest account for around 0.2% of the sample. Sequencing input: CD8+ T cells from PBMCs. Receptors originate from a human donor with Susac syndrome.

This clonotype was counted once. The chain has TRBV9 and TRBJ2-3, with D possibly TRBD2 on 5 matching bases. CDR1 is SGDLS, CDR2 YYNGEE, per germline. This CDR3 comprises 13 residues. V lost 3 bases to trimming and J lost 8 bases, with 13 bases between them. The CDR3 nucleotides read TGTGCCAGCAGCGCCGGACTTGCCGGTACGCAGTATTTT. It codes for CASSAGLAGTQYF.

V gene TRBV7-8 combines with J gene TRBJ2-4; no firm D call. Per the germline V gene, CDR1 is SGHVS and CDR2 is FQNEAQ. CDR3 length equals 15 residues. Trimming left V 1 base short and J 1 base short, with 8 bases between. CDR3 loop: CASSLVGNAKNIQYF. The DNA of the CDR3 is TGTGCCAGCAGCTTAGTGGGGAATGCCAAAAACATTCAGTACTTC.

The chain's CDR3 is CASSQVRAELSPGGYTF. The DNA for the CDR3 is TGTGCCAGCAGCCAAGTCCGGGCCGAGCTAAGTCCCGGTGGCTACACCTTC. This chain connects TRBV14 to TRBJ1-2; D not certain. CDR1 is SGHDN, CDR2 FVKESK, per germline. CDR3 length: 17 amino acids. V was shortened by 1 base and J by 7 bases, with 22 bases between the two germline ends.

The V call is TRBV30, the J call TRBJ2-7; 10 nucleotides match TRBD2. Losses at the gene ends were 3 bases for V and 3 bases for J; bases not matched to a gene: 5. The CDR3 has 14 amino acids. The V gene's germline CDR1 is GTSNPN and CDR2 SVGIG (reference sequence). This CDR3 reads CAWSLAGDFYEQYF. CDR3 bases: TGTGCCTGGAGCCTAGCGGGAGATTTCTACGAGCAGTACTTC.

This clonotype occurred once. J is TRBJ1-2 and V is TRBV4-1, with 9 bases identical to TRBD1. The trim removed 1 base at V and 1 base at J, leaving 1 base unmatched. Germline loops: CDR1 MGHRA, CDR2 YSYEKL. There are 15 residues in the CDR3. The CDR3 DNA is TGCGCCAGCAGCCAAGGGACAGGGGATAACTATGGCTACACCTTC. Residues: CASSQGTGDNYGYTF.

The chain is built from TRBV5-6 and TRBJ1-2; TRBD1 might be the D (6 bases). Trimming left V 4 bases short and J 7 bases short, with 8 bases between. This CDR3 is 11 amino acids long. Per the germline V gene, CDR1 is SGHDT and CDR2 is YYEEEE. The CDR3: CASSRDIGYTF. The CDR3 nucleotides are TGTGCCAGCAGCCGGGACATTGGCTACACCTTC.

This chain links TRBV20-1 with TRBJ2-1, with TRBD2 matching 8 bases. The CDR3 is 14 residues long. Germline V gives CDR1 DFQATT, CDR2 SNEGSKA (reference sequence). The V gene end was trimmed by 3 bases and the J gene end by 7 bases; junction bases not matched to a gene: 8. DNA of the CDR3: TGCAGTGCTAGGGGACCGGGAGGGATGAATGAGCAGTTCTTC. It translates to CSARGPGGMNEQFF.

CDR3 sequence: CASSLDIPGQGYYGYTF. The CDR3 DNA is TGTGCCAGCAGCTTAGATATACCGGGACAGGGGTACTATGGCTACACCTTC. The chain links TRBV7-6 to TRBJ1-2; 10 bases map to TRBD1. There are 17 residues in the CDR3. V lost 1 base and J lost 3; bases outside the gene matches: 8. CDR1 SGHVS and CDR2 FNYEAQ come from the germline V gene. The entire variable domain, with the rest obtained from reference TRBV7-6 and TRBJ1-2, is as follows: GAGVSQSPRYKVTKRGQDVALRCDPISGHVSLYWYRQALGQGPEFLTYFNYEAQQDKSGLPNDRFSAERPEGSISTLTIQRTEQRDSAMYRCASSLDIPGQGYYGYTFGSGTRLTVV.

This clonotype was counted only a few times. This chain uses TRBV7-2 with TRBJ1-1; no firm D call. CDR3 size: 11 residues. Looked up from germline, CDR1 is SGHTA and CDR2 is FQGNSA. Trimming cost V 6 bases and J 2 bases, with 4 bases left between them. The CDR3 loop is CASRLNTEAFF. CDR3 sequence (DNA): TGTGCCAGCAGGCTAAACACTGAAGCTTTCTTT. The full variable domain, rest sourced from reference TRBV7-2 and TRBJ1-1, is GAGVSQSPSNKVTEKGKDVELRCDPISGHTALYWYRQSLGQGLEFLIYFQGNSAPDKSGLPSDRFSAERTGGSVSTLTIQRTQQEDSAVYLCASRLNTEAFFGQGTRLTVV.

The chain uses TRBV3-1 and TRBJ2-7, with D possibly TRBD2 on 6 matching bases. V was clipped by 6 bases and J by 0 bases, with 15 bases between them. In germline, CDR1 is LGHDT, CDR2 YNNKEL (reference sequence). CDR3 size: 15 residues. The CDR3 DNA sequence: TGTGCCAGCAGGGCGCGGGACCTTAGCTCCTACGAGCAGTACTTC. Translated: CASRARDLSSYEQYF.

The chain has TRBV30 and TRBJ2-7; possible D gene TRBD2, 5 bases. Trimming removed 6 bases at V and 2 bases at J, with 20 bases between. Germline values: CDR1 GTSNPN, CDR2 SVGIG (reference sequence). The CDR3 contains 15 residues. Written as DNA, the CDR3 is TGTGCCTGCCGTAAATACGAGAGAGGGCCCTACGAGCAGTACTTC. Protein sequence: CACRKYERGPYEQYF.

The V and J genes are TRBV3-1 and TRBJ2-7, with 9 bases fitting TRBD2. The CDR3 runs to 18 residues. CDR1 LGHDT and CDR2 YNNKEL come from the germline V gene (reference sequence). V shed 0 bases and J 0 bases; nucleotides not matched to a gene: 9. In DNA, the CDR3 is TGTGCCAGCAGCCAAGAGCCAGCGGGAGGCTTGCGCTCCTACGAGCAGTACTTC. Its translation is CASSQEPAGGLRSYEQYF.

The CDR3 loop reads CASSPPGNTEAFF. CDR3 coding DNA: TGTGCCAGCAGCCCCCCTGGGAACACTGAAGCTTTCTTT. J is TRBJ1-1 and V is TRBV14; D is ambiguous. Germline V gives CDR1 SGHDN, CDR2 FVKESK. V lost 4 bases, J lost 1 base, and 7 bases lay in between. The CDR3 loop spans 13 amino acids. The variable domain in full, with the rest retrieved from reference TRBV14 and TRBJ1-1, is EAGVTQFPSHSVIEKGQTVTLRCDPISGHDNLYWYRRVMGKEIKFLLHFVKESKQDESGMPNNRFLAERTGGTYSTLKVQPAELEDSGVYFCASSPPGNTEAFFGQGTRLTVV.

This chain connects TRBV4-2 to TRBJ2-4; D is possibly TRBD2 (5 bases). The V end lost 6 bases, the J end lost 5 bases, and 11 bases lay between the germline ends. Germline values: CDR1 LGHNA, CDR2 YNFKEQ. The CDR3 runs 13 residues. CDR3 nucleotide sequence: TGTGCCAGCAGGAGCGGAGCTGAAAACATTCAGTACTTC. Translating gives CASRSGAENIQYF.

The chain combines TRBV19 with TRBJ2-3, with TRBD2 matching over 11 bases. Germline assignment: CDR1 LNHDA and CDR2 SQIVND (reference sequence). V was pared by 5 bases and J by 3 bases, with 4 bases of the junction left unmatched. This CDR3 contains 15 residues. The CDR3 DNA follows: TGTGCCAGTAGTCTTACTAGCGGGAGAACAGATACGCAGTATTTT. This sequence encodes CASSLTSGRTDTQYF.

This clonotype was counted once. The V call is TRBV27, the J call TRBJ2-3, with 10 bases that match TRBD1. The CDR3 is 16 amino acids. V was pared by 5 bases and J by 0 bases, with 5 bases of the junction left unmatched. Germline CDR1 is MNHEY and CDR2 is SMNVEV (reference sequence). Here the CDR3 reads CASSLRGQGSTDTQYF. CDR3 DNA: TGTGCCAGCAGTCTACGGGGACAGGGGAGCACAGATACGCAGTATTTT.

CDR3 sequence reads: CATSPRENYGYTF. The CDR3 DNA is TGTGCCACCAGCCCCCGGGAAAACTATGGCTACACCTTC. The V call is TRBV15, the J call TRBJ1-2; D is undetermined. Germline V lookup: CDR1 LNHNV, CDR2 YYDKDF (reference sequence). The CDR3 contains 13 residues. V lost 5 bases and J lost 2, with 9 bases in between.

The chain employs TRBV5-6 and TRBJ2-1, with 9 nucleotides matching TRBD2. V shed 0 bases and J 8 bases; nucleotides not matched to a gene: 6. CDR1 SGHDT and CDR2 YYEEEE come from the germline V gene. The CDR3 is 15 residues long. The CDR3 here is CASSLDVAGEHEQFF. The CDR3, as DNA: TGTGCCAGCAGCTTGGACGTAGCGGGAGAACATGAGCAGTTCTTC.

The rearrangement links TRBV11-2 to TRBJ2-3, with D uncertain. Germline assignment: CDR1 SGHAT and CDR2 FQNNGV. V shed 5 bases and J shed 3 bases, with 9 bases lying between them. This CDR3 has 13 residues. CDR3 nucleotide sequence: TGTGCCAGCAGCGCCCCTGTGACAGATACGCAGTATTTT. Amino acid sequence: CASSAPVTDTQYF. Drawing the rest from reference TRBV11-2 and TRBJ2-3, the complete variable domain is EAGVAQSPRYKIIEKRQSVAFWCNPISGHATLYWYQQILGQGPKLLIQFQNNGVVDDSQLPKDRFSAERLKGVDSTLKIQPAKLEDSAVYLCASSAPVTDTQYFGPGTRLTVL.

The chain joins TRBV5-6 to TRBJ1-4; perhaps TRBD1 as D (5 bases). The V gene lost 1 base and the J gene lost 4 bases, with 14 bases spanning the gap. CDR1 and CDR2 from the germline V gene are SGHDT and YYEEEE. The CDR3 runs 16 residues. The CDR3 is CASSLWRVGGNEKLFF. The CDR3 nucleotides read TGTGCCAGCAGCTTGTGGAGGGTCGGGGGTAATGAAAAACTGTTTTTT.

This rearrangement joins TRBV28 to TRBJ2-7; TRBD2 aligns across 8 bases. The CDR3 spans 14 residues. In germline, CDR1 is MDHEN, CDR2 SYDVKM. The V segment lost 4 bases and the J segment 4 bases; nucleotides outside the gene matches: 6. CDR3 protein: CASSWRGESYEQYF. The DNA of the CDR3 is TGTGCCAGCAGTTGGCGGGGGGAGTCATACGAGCAGTACTTC. The variable domain in full, completed from reference TRBV28 and TRBJ2-7, reads DVKVTQSSRYLVKRTGEKVFLECVQDMDHENMFWYRQDPGLGLRLIYFSYDVKMKEKGDIPEGYSVSREKKERFSLILESASTNQTSMYLCASSWRGESYEQYFGPGTRLTVT.

The chain couples TRBV10-3 to TRBJ2-2, with D perhaps matching TRBD1 (5 bases). The CDR3 totals 14 residues. Germline lookup yields CDR1 ENHRY and CDR2 SYGVKD. The V end lost 6 bases, the J end lost 3 bases, and 11 bases lay between the germline ends. In nucleotides, the CDR3 is TGTGCCATCAGACCTGACAGCTACACCGGGGAGCTGTTTTTT. Its translation is CAIRPDSYTGELFF.

This chain uses TRBV29-1 with TRBJ2-5, with D tentatively TRBD2 (5 bases). V lost 6 bases and J lost 5, with 22 bases in between. The V gene's germline CDR1 is SQVTM and CDR2 ANQGSEA. This CDR3 region has 15 residues. In DNA form, the CDR3 reads TGCAGCGTCGATACCCCGGGGTCGGGGTGGGAGACCCAGTACTTC. Protein: CSVDTPGSGWETQYF.

This clonotype was counted a single time. The chain carries TRBV3-1 and TRBJ1-1; D is unclear. Germline-derived CDR1 and CDR2 are LGHDT and YNNKEL (reference sequence). V shed 1 base and J shed 1 base, with 1 base lying between them. The CDR3 is 12 amino acids. The CDR3 DNA is TGTGCCAGCAGCCAAGCGAACACTGAAGCTTTCTTT. As protein: CASSQANTEAFF.

This clonotype was seen only once. Its ends do not fully match the called genes, so a read error is possible. This chain connects TRBV30 to TRBJ2-1, with TRBD2 matching over 9 bases. Germline V gene lookup returns CDR1 GTSNPN and CDR2 SVGIG (reference sequence). CDR3 size: 15 residues. The CDR3 DNA reads TGTGCCTGGAGTCGGGGACTAGCCTCCAACAATGAGCAGTTCTTC. Protein: CAWSRGLASNNEQFF.

The chain carries TRBV5-1 and TRBJ1-2; 11 bases line up with TRBD1. J was trimmed by 6 bases and V by 4 bases; bases with no gene match: 11. Germline loops: CDR1 SGHRS, CDR2 YFSETQ. The CDR3 sequence is 16 residues long. In nucleotides, the CDR3 is TGCGCCAGCAGCGAGATCATGCCGGGACAGGGGGATGGCTACACCTTC. This gives the protein CASSEIMPGQGDGYTF.

This chain uses TRBV27 with TRBJ2-7, with D tentatively TRBD1 or TRBD2 (5 bases each). Between the trimmed V and J ends, which lost 6 bases and 0 bases, there was a span of 12 bases. Per germline, CDR1 MNHEY and CDR2 SMNVEV (reference sequence). The CDR3 sequence is 14 residues long. CDR3: CASSPGALSYEQYF. As DNA, the CDR3 is TGTGCCAGCAGCCCCGGGGCCCTCTCCTACGAGCAGTACTTC.

The chain joins TRBV11-2 to TRBJ2-1; D remains ambiguous. Germline V gene lookup returns CDR1 SGHAT and CDR2 FQNNGV. Trimming left V 5 bases short and J 7 bases short, with 15 bases between. CDR3 length: 14 amino acids. CDR3 region: CASSPPVADNEQFF. The CDR3 nucleotides are TGTGCCAGCAGCCCCCCGGTAGCCGATAATGAGCAGTTCTTC.